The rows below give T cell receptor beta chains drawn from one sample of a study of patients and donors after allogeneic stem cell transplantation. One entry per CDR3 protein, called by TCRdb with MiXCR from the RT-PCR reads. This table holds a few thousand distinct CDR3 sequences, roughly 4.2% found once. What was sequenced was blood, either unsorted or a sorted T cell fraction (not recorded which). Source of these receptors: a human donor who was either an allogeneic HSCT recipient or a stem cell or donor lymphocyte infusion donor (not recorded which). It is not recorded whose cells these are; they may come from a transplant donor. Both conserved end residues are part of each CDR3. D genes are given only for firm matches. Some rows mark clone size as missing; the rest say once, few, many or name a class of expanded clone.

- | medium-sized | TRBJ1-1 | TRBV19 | CASIQQMNTEAFF | TGTGCCAGTATACAGCAAATGAACACTGAAGCTTTCTTT
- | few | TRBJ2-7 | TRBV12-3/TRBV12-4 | CASSLGRSYEQYF | TGTGCCAGCAGTTTAGGACGCTCCTACGAGCAGTACTTC
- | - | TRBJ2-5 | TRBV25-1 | CASSETDRFRGGAQYF | TGTGCCAGCAGTGAGACCGACAGGTTTAGGGGGGGGGCCCAGTACTTC
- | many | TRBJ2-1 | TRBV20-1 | CSARGSGGLFYNEQFF | TGCAGTGCTAGAGGGTCCGGGGGCCTTTTTTACAATGAGCAGTTCTTC
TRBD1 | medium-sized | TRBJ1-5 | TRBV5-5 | CASSQGGQPNQPQHF | TGTGCCAGCAGCCAGGGGGGACAGCCAAATCAGCCCCAGCATTTT
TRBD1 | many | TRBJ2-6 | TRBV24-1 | CATSDHAQGFQAPGANVLTF | TGTGCCACCAGTGATCACGCACAGGGGTTCCAGGCTCCTGGGGCCAACGTCCTGACTTTC
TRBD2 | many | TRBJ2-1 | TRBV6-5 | CASRGLAGDNEQFF | TGTGCCAGCAGGGGACTAGCGGGTGACAATGAGCAGTTCTTC
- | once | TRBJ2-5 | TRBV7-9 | CASSPRAPQALEHF | TGTGCCAGCAGCCCGAGGGCCCCGCAGGCACTTGAGCACTTC
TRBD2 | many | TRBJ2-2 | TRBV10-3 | CAISDRTSTGELFF | TGTGCCATCAGTGATAGGACTAGCACCGGGGAGCTGTTTTTT
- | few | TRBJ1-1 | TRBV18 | CASSPGLPNTEAFF | TGTGCCAGCTCACCCGGGCTTCCGAACACTGAAGCTTTCTTT
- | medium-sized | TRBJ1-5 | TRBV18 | CASSQGNQPQHF | TGTGCCAGCTCCCAGGGGAATCAGCCCCAGCATTTT
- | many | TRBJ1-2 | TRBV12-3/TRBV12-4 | CASSLEDYGYTF | TGTGCCAGCAGCTTAGAGGACTATGGCTACACCTTC
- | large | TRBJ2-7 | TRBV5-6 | CASSPEQAYTYEQYF | TGTGCCAGCAGCCCTGAGCAGGCCTATACCTACGAGCAGTACTTC
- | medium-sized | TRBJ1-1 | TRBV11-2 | CASSLQFTEAFF | TGTGCCAGCAGCTTACAGTTCACTGAAGCTTTCTTT
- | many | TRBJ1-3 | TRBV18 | CASSPDISSGNTIYF | TGTGCCAGCTCACCGGACATTTCGTCTGGAAACACCATATATTTT
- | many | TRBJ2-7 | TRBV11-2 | CASSLDPLKKYF | TGTGCCAGCAGCTTAGACCCCCTCAAGAAGTACTTC
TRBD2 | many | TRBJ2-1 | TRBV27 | CASSYSGRGYNEQFF | TGTGCCAGCAGCTACTCAGGGAGGGGTTACAATGAGCAGTTCTTC
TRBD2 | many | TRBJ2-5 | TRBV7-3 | CASSLGGEGPETQYF | TGTGCCAGCAGCTTAGGGGGGGAGGGCCCAGAGACCCAGTACTTC
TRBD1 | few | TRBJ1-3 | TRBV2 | CASWDRGLRLSGNTIYF | TGTGCCAGCTGGGACAGGGGGCTGCGGTTGTCTGGAAACACCATATATTTT
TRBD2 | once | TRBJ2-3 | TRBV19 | CASSIDLGLAGGPSTDTQYF | TGTGCCAGTAGTATAGATCTCGGGCTAGCGGGAGGACCTAGCACAGATACGCAGTATTTT
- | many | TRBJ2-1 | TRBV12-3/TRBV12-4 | CASTPGYNEQFF | TGTGCCAGCACGCCCGGTTACAATGAGCAGTTCTTC
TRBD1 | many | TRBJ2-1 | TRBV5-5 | CASSRTGTADNEQFF | TGTGCCAGCAGCCGCACCGGGACAGCCGACAATGAGCAGTTCTTC
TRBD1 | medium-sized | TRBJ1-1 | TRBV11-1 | CASSFAGQGTTEAFF | TGTGCCAGCAGCTTCGCGGGACAGGGGACCACTGAAGCTTTCTTT
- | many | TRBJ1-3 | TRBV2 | CASSWDTFSGNTIYF | TGTGCCAGCAGTTGGGACACCTTCTCTGGAAACACCATATATTTT
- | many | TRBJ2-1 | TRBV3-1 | CASSQEPGRLLFF | TGTGCCAGCAGCCAAGAACCAGGCAGGCTACTCTTCTTC
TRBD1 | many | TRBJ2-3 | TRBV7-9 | CASSTTGSPTDTQYF | TGTGCCAGCAGCACGACAGGGTCCCCCACAGATACGCAGTATTTT
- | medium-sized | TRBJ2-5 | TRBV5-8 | CASSFSQETQYF | TGTGCCAGCAGCTTCTCCCAAGAGACCCAGTACTTC
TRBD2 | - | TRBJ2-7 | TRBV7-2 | CASSSGLAYTYEQYF | TGTGCCAGCAGTTCCGGACTAGCGTACACCTACGAGCAGTACTTC
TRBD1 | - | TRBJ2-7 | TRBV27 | CASSWGPYRGLDEQYF | TGTGCCAGCAGTTGGGGCCCCTACAGGGGGCTCGACGAGCAGTACTTC
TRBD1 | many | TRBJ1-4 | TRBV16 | CASSQPWGTVNEKLFF | TGTGCCAGCAGCCAGCCGTGGGGGACAGTGAATGAAAAACTGTTTTTT
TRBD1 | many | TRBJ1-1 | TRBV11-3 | CASSFDRGTEAFF | TGTGCCAGCAGCTTTGACAGGGGCACTGAAGCTTTCTTT
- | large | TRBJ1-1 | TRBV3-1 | CASSPFQNTEAFF | TGTGCCAGCAGCCCATTCCAGAACACTGAAGCTTTCTTT
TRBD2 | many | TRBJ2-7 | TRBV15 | CATSRDRTLAGGSEQYF | TGTGCCACCAGCAGAGATCGAACCTTAGCGGGAGGTTCCGAGCAGTACTTC
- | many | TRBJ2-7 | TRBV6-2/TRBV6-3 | CASSDSYEQYF | TGTGCCAGCAGTGATTCGTACGAGCAGTACTTC
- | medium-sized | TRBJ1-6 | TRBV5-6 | CASSPGSGAFGNSPLHF | TGTGCCAGCAGCCCTGGGTCGGGGGCTTTCGGAAATTCACCCCTCCACTTT
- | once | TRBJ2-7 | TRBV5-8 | CASSSGTHTSYEQYF | TGTGCCAGCAGCTCCGGGACTCACACATCCTACGAGCAGTACTTC
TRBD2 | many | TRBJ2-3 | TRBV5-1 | CASSLVLAGGTDTQYF | TGCGCCAGCAGCTTGGTCCTAGCGGGGGGCACAGATACGCAGTATTTT
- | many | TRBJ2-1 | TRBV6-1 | CASGARGSYNEQFF | TGTGCCAGCGGGGCCAGGGGTTCTTACAATGAGCAGTTCTTC
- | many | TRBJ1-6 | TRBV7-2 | CASSLGMRGGDNSPLHF | TGTGCCAGCAGCTTAGGGATGAGGGGTGGAGATAATTCACCCCTCCACTTT
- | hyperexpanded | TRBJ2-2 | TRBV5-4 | CASSLGVGTGELFF | TGTGCCAGCAGCTTGGGAGTAGGCACCGGGGAGCTGTTTTTT
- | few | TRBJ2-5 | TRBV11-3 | CASSLVTAQETQYF | TGTGCCAGCAGCTTAGTGACAGCCCAAGAGACCCAGTACTTC
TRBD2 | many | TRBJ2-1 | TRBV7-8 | CASSPTGLAAILSYNEQFF | TGTGCCAGCAGCCCGACGGGACTAGCGGCCATCCTATCCTACAATGAGCAGTTCTTC
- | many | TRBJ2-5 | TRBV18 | CASSPNFGETQYF | TGTGCCAGCTCACCAAACTTTGGAGAGACCCAGTACTTC
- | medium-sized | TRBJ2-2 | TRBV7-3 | CASSLRDDTGELFF | TGTGCCAGCAGCTTAAGGGACGACACCGGGGAGCTGTTTTTT
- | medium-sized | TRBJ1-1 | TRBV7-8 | CASSLEKPGTSNTEAFF | TGTGCCAGCAGCTTAGAGAAGCCCGGGACTTCGAACACTGAAGCTTTCTTT
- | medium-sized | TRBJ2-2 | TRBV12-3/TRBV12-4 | CASSLGQGSTGELFF | TGTGCCAGCAGTTTAGGCCAGGGAAGTACCGGGGAGCTGTTTTTT